The 21 T cell receptor beta chains in this list originate from one sample, sequenced in a study of cytomegalovirus exposure and HLA in healthy donors (TCRdb year 2017). The library was generated by the immunoSEQ multiplex PCR assay. A mixture of 60 forward primers for TCR Vbeta segments and 13 reverse primers for TCR Jbeta segments was used in the multiplex PCR. TCRdb re-hosts the immuneACCESS table, in-frame sequences only. Its copies lack some clones; in the studies checked, an unresolved V gene accounts for under half of them, and the cause for the rest is not known. The sample records around 130,000 clones, approximately 80% of which are singletons. Over 4.5% of the sample belongs to the ten largest clones. Sequenced material: PBMCs. The receptor set was obtained from a woman aged 40 to 50 in good health and CMV-seropositive.

The chain employs TRBV5-1 and TRBJ2-5, with TRBD2 matching 8 bases. The CDR3 is made up of 13 amino acids. Trimming took 4 bases from V and 5 from J; bases not matched to a gene: 4. CDR1 SGHRS and CDR2 YFSETQ come from the germline V gene. The CDR3 reads CASSRAGGETQYF. Written as DNA, the CDR3 is TGCGCCAGCAGCAGGGCGGGGGGTGAGACCCAGTACTTC.

This chain uses TRBV4-1 with TRBJ1-5; perhaps TRBD1 as D (6 bases). The V gene lost 4 bases and the J gene lost 0 bases, with 13 bases spanning the gap. The CDR3 totals 16 residues. Germline V gene sequence: CDR1 MGHRA, CDR2 YSYEKL. The chain's CDR3 is CASSPREGVSNQPQHF. For the CDR3, the DNA is TGCGCCAGCAGCCCTCGCGAGGGGGTTAGCAATCAGCCCCAGCATTTT.

This chain uses TRBV5-6 with TRBJ1-2, with D possibly being TRBD1 (6 bases). The V gene lost 4 bases and the J gene lost 9 bases, with 16 bases spanning the gap. The CDR3 loop spans 13 amino acids. Germline CDR1 SGHDT, CDR2 YYEEEE. This CDR3 reads CASSRTDIWSYTF. In nucleotides, the CDR3 is TGTGCCAGCAGCCGGACAGATATATGGAGCTACACCTTC.

This clone occurred a few times. V gene TRBV7-8 combines with J gene TRBJ2-2; D possibly corresponds to TRBD1 (6 bases). From germline, CDR1 is SGHVS and CDR2 FQNEAQ. The ends were cut back, 11 bases at V and 4 bases at J, with 17 bases in the middle. There are 14 residues in the CDR3. CDR3 sequence: CAVRWGHSTGELFF. The CDR3, as DNA: TGTGCCGTCCGATGGGGGCATAGCACCGGGGAGCTGTTTTTT.

The chain recombines TRBV19 with TRBJ2-1; D possibly corresponds to TRBD2 (6 bases). The germline CDR1 and CDR2 sequences are LNHDA and SQIVND (reference sequence). CDR3 size: 13 residues. V was shortened by 4 bases and J by 5 bases, with 9 bases between the two germline ends. Written as DNA, the CDR3 is TGTGCCAGTAGTAGCGGAGGGGACAATGAGCAGTTCTTC. Protein product: CASSSGGDNEQFF.

The chain links TRBV5-1 to TRBJ2-5; possible D gene TRBD1, 5 bases. The CDR3 runs 14 residues. CDR1 and CDR2 (germline): SGHRS, YFSETQ. V was trimmed by 5 bases and J by 3 bases, leaving 14 bases between them. As DNA, the CDR3 is TGCGCCAGCAGGCGGCAGGGTGGGGAAGAGACCCAGTACTTC. Its translation is CASRRQGGEETQYF.

On this clone itself: Relative to the germline gene, one junction end is altered; a read error may explain this. J is TRBJ2-1 and V is TRBV5-1, with D maybe TRBD2 (5 bases). Germline assignment: CDR1 SGHRS and CDR2 YFSETQ. This CDR3 spans 16 amino acids. The CDR3 region is CASRGQAGISYTEQFF. The CDR3, as DNA: TGCGCCAGCCGCGGTCAAGCCGGGATCTCCTACACTGAGCAGTTCTTC.

The sample holds a few counts of this clone. J is TRBJ1-1 and V is TRBV5-1; 7 nucleotides line up with TRBD1. V shed 0 bases and J 8 bases; nucleotides not matched to a gene: 7. Germline V gene sequence: CDR1 SGHRS, CDR2 YFSETQ. The CDR3 totals 14 residues. For the CDR3, the DNA is TGCGCCAGCAGCTTGGCCTTTGAGACAGGGGAAGCTTTCTTT. This codes for CASSLAFETGEAFF.

The chain joins TRBV5-4 to TRBJ2-7; tentative D call: TRBD1 (6 bases). The V end was cut by 4 bases, the J end by 2 bases, with 13 bases between. Germline loops: CDR1 SGHNT, CDR2 YYREEE (reference sequence). This CDR3 is built from 14 residues. Written as DNA, the CDR3 is TGTGCCAGCAGCGATCACACAGGGACCTACGAGCAGTACTTC. Its translation: CASSDHTGTYEQYF. Drawing the rest from reference TRBV5-4 and TRBJ2-7, the complete variable domain is ETGVTQSPTHLIKTRGQQVTLRCSSQSGHNTVSWYQQALGQGPQFIFQYYREEENGRGNFPPRFSGLQFPNYSSELNVNALELDDSALYLCASSDHTGTYEQYFGPGTRLTVT.

This clone was seen only a few times. V and J are TRBV28 and TRBJ2-1; 12 bases are a match to TRBD1. The germline V gene encodes CDR1 MDHEN and CDR2 SYDVKM. There are 14 residues in the CDR3. V lost 3 bases, J lost 8 bases, and 2 bases stayed unmatched. The DNA of the CDR3 is TGTGCCAGCAGTTTGGGGACAGGGGGCCATGAGCAGTTCTTC. Its protein product is CASSLGTGGHEQFF.

The chain uses TRBV6-5 and TRBJ2-6, with 8 bases aligning to TRBD2. V lost 6 bases, J lost 2 bases, and 3 bases stayed unmatched. Germline loops: CDR1 MNHEY, CDR2 SVGAGI. The CDR3 length is 15 residues. The DNA of the CDR3 is TGTGCCAGCAGGTCACTAGCGGCTGGGGCCAACGTCCTGACTTTC. This codes for CASRSLAAGANVLTF.

The rearrangement joins TRBV4-3 to TRBJ2-7; TRBD2 agrees at 8 bases. CDR1 is LGHNA and CDR2 is YSLEER in the germline V gene. The CDR3 spans 13 residues. The junction had 5 bases not matched to a gene; V was cut back by 4 bases and J by 6 bases. The CDR3, as DNA: TGCGCCAGCAGCCCTATCGGGGGGGGCGAGCAGTACGTC. Amino acid sequence: CASSPIGGGEQYV.

The V and J genes are TRBV18 and TRBJ1-1; D is unresolved. Deletions cut 2 bases from V and 2 bases from J, with 15 bases between. From germline, CDR1 is KGHSH and CDR2 LQKENI. This CDR3 contains 16 residues. The CDR3 reads CASSPNPPRSNTEAFF. CDR3 DNA sequence: TGTGCCAGCTCACCAAACCCCCCCCGTAGTAACACTGAAGCTTTCTTT.

This chain links TRBV29-1 with TRBJ2-7; no clear D. The germline V and J ends were trimmed by 5 bases and 2 bases, with 13 bases remaining between them. The CDR3 runs to 13 residues. Germline loops: CDR1 SQVTM, CDR2 ANQGSEA. The CDR3 here is CSVMAGDPYEQYF. The CDR3 DNA reads as TGCAGCGTTATGGCAGGCGATCCCTACGAGCAGTACTTC.

The V call is TRBV29-1, the J call TRBJ2-1; possible D gene TRBD2, 7 bases. The V gene's germline CDR1 is SQVTM and CDR2 ANQGSEA. The length of the CDR3 is 12 residues. The germline V and J ends were trimmed by 5 bases and 8 bases, with 13 bases remaining between them. The CDR3 spells CSVSGGLHEQFF. The CDR3 bases are TGCAGCGTTTCCGGGGGGCTCCATGAGCAGTTCTTC.

This clone was seen a few times. This rearrangement joins TRBV7-6 to TRBJ1-3; a possible D gene is TRBD1 (6 bases). The germline gives CDR1 SGHVS, CDR2 FNYEAQ. The germline V and J ends were trimmed by 6 bases and 3 bases, with 21 bases remaining between them. The CDR3 sequence is 17 residues long. CDR3 nucleotides: TGTGCCAGCAGTCAAGGGGGGGGCAGGAGGAGTGGAAACACCATATATTTT. Its protein product is CASSQGGGRRSGNTIYF.

The table lists this clone with a count of one. This rearrangement joins TRBV11-3 to TRBJ2-1; 9 bases are shared with TRBD2. The CDR3 is made up of 17 amino acids. Germline values: CDR1 SGHNT, CDR2 YENEEA. The junction had 8 bases not matched to a gene; V was cut back by 2 bases and J by 3 bases. The CDR3 coding sequence is TGTGCCAGCAGCTTAACGGAGACTAGCGGCCTCTACAATGAGCAGTTCTTC. Encoded protein: CASSLTETSGLYNEQFF.

As for this clone: An end of the junction does not agree with germline; a read error may underlie this. The chain recombines TRBV29-1 with TRBJ2-3, with 7 bases fitting TRBD1. The germline CDR1 and CDR2 sequences are SQVTM and ANQGSEA. The CDR3 loop spans 15 amino acids. CDR3 in amino acids: CSVGRDSGPTDTLYF. For the CDR3, the DNA is TGCAGCGTTGGAAGGGACAGCGGACCTACAGATACGCTGTATTTT.

CDR3 bases: TGTGCCACCGCAGGGGGCACTGAAGCTTTCTTT. This encodes CATAGGTEAFF. This chain connects TRBV5-6 to TRBJ1-1; TRBD1 agrees at 7 bases. V lost 9 bases and J lost 4; bases outside the gene matches: 3. The germline CDR1 and CDR2 sequences are SGHDT and YYEEEE. This CDR3 comprises 11 residues.

J is TRBJ2-1 and V is TRBV19; TRBD1 matches at 8 bases. The CDR3 is 14 amino acids. V was pared by 8 bases and J by 6 bases, with 9 bases of the junction left unmatched. Germline V CDR1 and CDR2: LNHDA, SQIVND (reference sequence). The CDR3 sequence is CASRGQGQGNEQFF. The CDR3, as DNA: TGTGCCAGTCGAGGACAGGGCCAAGGCAATGAGCAGTTCTTC. Variable domain in full (rest from reference TRBV19 and TRBJ2-1): DGGITQSPKYLFRKEGQNVTLSCEQNLNHDAMYWYRQDPGQGLRLIYYSQIVNDFQKGDIAEGYSVSREKKESFPLTVTSAQKNPTAFYLCASRGQGQGNEQFFGPGTRLTVL.

The chain joins TRBV5-6 to TRBJ2-4; TRBD2 is a possible D gene (6 bases). Germline V gives CDR1 SGHDT, CDR2 YYEEEE. The CDR3 runs 16 residues. Between the trimmed V and J ends, which lost 1 base and 1 base, there was a span of 12 bases. Here the CDR3 DNA reads TGTGCCAGCAGCTTGAGCGGGCGTGCGGCCAAAAACATTCAGTACTTC. This translates into CASSLSGRAAKNIQYF.